One and the same sample provided the 23 T cell receptor beta chains below, sequenced in a study of T cells after yellow fever vaccination. TCRdb re-called the 5' RACE reads with MiXCR, one entry per CDR3 protein. The table lists around 530,000 distinct CDR3 sequences, roughly a sixth of them singletons. Sequencing was performed on PBMCs, taken 4 to 6 days after the first yellow fever vaccination. These receptors all come from a man aged 18-30 years who received the YFV17D yellow fever vaccine.

The chain has TRBV7-3 and TRBJ2-3; D may be TRBD1 or TRBD2 (5 bases each). This CDR3 region has 13 residues. In germline, CDR1 is SGHTA, CDR2 FQGTGA. V gave up 8 bases and J gave up 3 bases, with 12 bases separating them. The CDR3 loop is CASGTPGTDTQYF. CDR3 nucleotides: TGTGCCAGCGGGACCCCTGGGACAGATACGCAGTATTTT.

V gene TRBV5-1 combines with J gene TRBJ2-7; D might be TRBD1 or TRBD2, each matching 6 bases. V lost 0 bases, J lost 3 bases, and 13 bases lay in between. Germline V CDR1 and CDR2: SGHRS, YFSETQ. The CDR3 loop spans 15 amino acids. The CDR3 sequence is CASSLEGGQIYEQYV. Written as DNA, the CDR3 is TGCGCCAGCAGCTTGGAGGGAGGACAGATCTACGAGCAGTACGTC.

This chain connects TRBV29-1 to TRBJ2-7; perhaps TRBD1 as D (6 bases). The germline gives CDR1 SQVTM, CDR2 ANQGSEA. V was cut by 2 bases and J by 5 bases, with 10 bases left in between. There are 12 residues in the CDR3. In DNA form, the CDR3 reads TGCAGCGTTGAAAGGCAGGGGAACGAGCAGTACTTC. This translates into CSVERQGNEQYF.

The rearrangement joins TRBV9 to TRBJ2-6; unclear D gene. The V gene lost 0 bases and the J gene lost 0 bases, with 13 bases spanning the gap. CDR1 is SGDLS and CDR2 is YYNGEE in the germline V gene. The CDR3 has 18 amino acids. CDR3 DNA: TGTGCCAGCAGCGTAGATCCGGACCTAAACTCTGGGGCCAACGTCCTGACTTTC. Protein sequence: CASSVDPDLNSGANVLTF. Full variable domain (rest looked up from reference TRBV9 and TRBJ2-6): DSGVTQTPKHLITATGQRVTLRCSPRSGDLSVYWYQQSLDQGLQFLIQYYNGEERAKGNILERFSAQQFPDLHSELNLSSLELGDSALYFCASSVDPDLNSGANVLTFGAGSRLTVL.

The rearrangement joins TRBV7-8 to TRBJ1-2; the match to TRBD1 covers 9 bases. The CDR3 runs to 14 residues. The germline V gene encodes CDR1 SGHVS and CDR2 FQNEAQ. With V trimmed by 6 bases and J by 4 bases, 6 bases remained unmatched. The CDR3 DNA reads TGTGCCAGCAGTGGACAGGGGCTTATCTATGGCTACACCTTC. Encoded protein: CASSGQGLIYGYTF.

The sample holds many counts of this clonotype. J is TRBJ2-7 and V is TRBV28, with D possibly being TRBD2 (5 bases). Germline V gene data show CDR1 as MDHEN and CDR2 as SYDVKM. Between the trimmed V and J ends, which lost 5 bases and 2 bases, there was a span of 7 bases. The CDR3 runs to 12 residues. CDR3 protein: CASSRGTYEQYV. Written as DNA, the CDR3 is TGTGCCAGCAGTCGGGGAACCTACGAGCAGTACGTC.

This clonotype turned up a few times. The chain has TRBV6-5 and TRBJ2-1; D call uncertain. This CDR3 contains 12 residues. Germline loops: CDR1 MNHEY, CDR2 SVGAGI. Trimming removed 11 bases at V and 6 bases at J, with 14 bases between. The CDR3 protein is CASSTRGNEQFF. CDR3 DNA: TGTGCCTCCTCGACTCGTGGCAATGAGCAGTTCTTC.

There are many counts of this clonotype. The chain carries TRBV4-3 and TRBJ1-2, with D perhaps matching TRBD1 (5 bases). The germline V and J ends were trimmed by 1 base and 8 bases, with 14 bases remaining between them. This CDR3 has 14 amino acids. Germline-derived CDR1 and CDR2 are LGHNA and YSLEER. As DNA, the CDR3 is TGCGCCAGCAGCCAAGGACCCGGGGGGGGAGGCTACACCTTC. This sequence encodes CASSQGPGGGGYTF.

Regarding this clonotype: A much larger clone is a single base away; this may be a read error. The CDR3 loop reads CASSLGTTNDKLFF. The DNA of the CDR3 is TGTGCCAGCAGTTTAGGAACAACTAATGACAAACTGTTTTTT. J is TRBJ1-4 and V is TRBV12-3 or TRBV12-4; D is unresolved. The CDR3 has 14 residues.

This clonotype was seen many times. J is TRBJ2-5 and V is TRBV27; D is ambiguous. The V gene's germline CDR1 is MNHEY and CDR2 SMNVEV (reference sequence). The CDR3 contains 17 residues. Trimming cost V 4 bases and J 3 bases, with 21 bases left between them. This CDR3 reads CASSSLSLWTEKETQYF. The CDR3 DNA reads TGTGCCAGCAGTTCACTATCCCTGTGGACGGAAAAAGAGACCCAGTACTTC.

In this sample, this clonotype turned up many times. V gene TRBV5-1 combines with J gene TRBJ2-3; D call uncertain. The CDR3 runs 14 residues. V shed 5 bases and J shed 5 bases, with 15 bases lying between them. Germline V lookup: CDR1 SGHRS, CDR2 YFSETQ. CDR3 sequence reads: CASSGDSRRDTQYF. CDR3 nucleotides: TGCGCCAGCAGTGGAGATTCTCGGAGAGATACGCAGTATTTT.

With respect to this clonotype: The junction does not match germline at one end; this may be a read error. The chain combines TRBV20-1 with TRBJ2-5; 7 bases map to TRBD2. CDR3 length: 16 amino acids. Germline CDR1 is DFQATT and CDR2 is SNEGSKA (reference sequence). CDR3 in amino acids: CCARILLARDQETQYF. The CDR3 region has the DNA TGCTGTGCTAGAATCCTACTAGCGAGGGACCAAGAGACCCAGTACTTC.

This chain uses TRBV10-3 with TRBJ2-7; possibly TRBD1 for D (6 bases). V was clipped by 3 bases and J by 6 bases, with 12 bases between them. CDR3 length: 13 residues. CDR1 is ENHRY and CDR2 is SYGVKD in the germline V gene. CDR3 amino acids: CAISELGAGEQYV. CDR3 nucleotide sequence: TGTGCCATCAGTGAACTGGGGGCAGGCGAGCAGTACGTC.

The chain employs TRBV7-9 and TRBJ2-6; D remains ambiguous. This CDR3 is built from 10 residues. V shed 6 bases and J shed 8 bases, with 2 bases lying between them. In germline, CDR1 is SEHNR, CDR2 FQNEAQ (reference sequence). The CDR3 DNA reads TGTGCCAGCAGTCCCAACGTCCTGACTTTC. The encoded protein is CASSPNVLTF.

The CDR3 is CASSVESSGGNSPLHF. The DNA for the CDR3 is TGTGCCAGCAGCGTTGAGAGTTCGGGGGGTAATTCACCCCTCCACTTT. The chain joins TRBV9 to TRBJ1-6; D is perhaps TRBD1 (5 bases). The germline gives CDR1 SGDLS, CDR2 YYNGEE. CDR3 length: 16 residues. The V and J ends lost 2 bases and 6 bases respectively, with 15 bases between them.

This chain links TRBV19 with TRBJ1-2; a weak D match, TRBD1 (5 bases). Between the trimmed V and J ends, which lost 9 bases and 5 bases, there was a span of 13 bases. Germline values: CDR1 LNHDA, CDR2 SQIVND (reference sequence). This CDR3 contains 12 residues. CDR3 sequence reads: CASRGTDYGYTF. Written as DNA, the CDR3 is TGTGCCAGCCGGGGGACTGATTATGGCTACACCTTC.

V and J are TRBV10-3 and TRBJ1-5; maybe TRBD1 (6 bases). Deletions cut 8 bases from V and 0 bases from J, with 11 bases between. The CDR3 runs to 14 residues. Germline lookup yields CDR1 ENHRY and CDR2 SYGVKD. The CDR3 DNA reads as TGTGCCATCGGACAGAGCTATAGCAATCAGCCCCAGCATTTT. Amino acids: CAIGQSYSNQPQHF.

V usage is TRBV9 and J usage is TRBJ2-2; the D is unclear. The CDR3 consists of 15 residues. V was cut by 0 bases and J by 1 base, with 7 bases left in between. CDR1 SGDLS and CDR2 YYNGEE come from the germline V gene. The CDR3 sequence: CASSVVSVNTGELFF. The CDR3 DNA is TGTGCCAGCAGCGTAGTCTCGGTGAACACCGGGGAGCTGTTTTTT.

This chain connects TRBV5-5 to TRBJ1-2, with 7 bases fitting TRBD1. The ends lost 0 bases at V and 5 bases at J; junction bases unmatched: 10. The CDR3 runs to 16 residues. The V gene's germline CDR1 is SGHKS and CDR2 YYEKEE (reference sequence). The CDR3 DNA sequence: TGTGCCAGCAGCTTGGGTCCGGCGGGACAGCAATATGGCTACACCTTC. It encodes CASSLGPAGQQYGYTF.

This chain links TRBV6-2 or TRBV6-3 with TRBJ2-5; 10 positions agree with TRBD1. Trimming took 6 bases from V and 7 from J; bases not matched to a gene: 14. The CDR3 spans 16 residues. The germline V gene has CDR1 MNHEY and CDR2 SVGEGT. The CDR3 DNA sequence: TGTGCCAGCAGGGACCTCGGACAGGGGGGTTCCGGGACCCAGTACTTC. Residues: CASRDLGQGGSGTQYF.

This clonotype has more than one count but fewer than ten. The rearrangement uses TRBV5-6 and TRBJ2-5; D is unresolved. Trimming left V 0 bases short and J 5 bases short, with 17 bases between. Germline values: CDR1 SGHDT, CDR2 YYEEEE. The CDR3 runs 16 residues. DNA for the CDR3: TGTGCCAGCAGCTTGGACCCAAAGTCATGGGCCGAGACCCAGTACTTC. Translated, it gives CASSLDPKSWAETQYF.

The gene calls are TRBV21-1 and TRBJ2-7; TRBD1, as called in the table, went unchecked against the DNA. TRBV21-1 is listed as a pseudogene. This CDR3 is 18 amino acids long. The CDR3 region is CASSKSFSGQGGDYEQYF. In nucleotides, the CDR3 is TGTGCCAGCAGCAAAAGCTTCTCTGGACAGGGGGGCGACTACGAGCAGTACTTC.

This clonotype has at least ten counts. V and J are TRBV5-1 and TRBJ2-1, with 7 bases lining up with TRBD1. The trim removed 6 bases at V and 6 bases at J, leaving 9 bases unmatched. The CDR3 spans 14 residues. The germline CDR1 and CDR2 sequences are SGHRS and YFSETQ. CDR3 protein: CASTRQGEGNEQFF. The CDR3 region has the DNA TGCGCCAGCACCCGACAGGGAGAAGGCAATGAGCAGTTCTTC. The complete variable domain, with remaining parts taken from reference TRBV5-1 and TRBJ2-1, reads KAGVTQTPRYLIKTRGQQVTLSCSPISGHRSVSWYQQTPGQGLQFLFEYFSETQRNKGNFPGRFSGRQFSNSRSEMNVSTLELGDSALYLCASTRQGEGNEQFFGPGTRLTVL.